A single sample is the source of the 9 T cell receptor beta chains below, sequenced in a study of cytomegalovirus exposure and HLA in healthy donors. The primer mix had 60 Vbeta and 13 Jbeta primers. Libraries were prepared by immunoSEQ multiplex PCR; TCRdb keeps only in-frame clonotypes and omits some of them. The data contain fewer than 70,000 clones, approximately 83% of them singletons. The sequenced sample consisted of PBMCs. Receptors were obtained from a human donor in good health.

As to this clone: This sample includes further DNA sequences coding for the same CDR3. V and J are TRBV11-2 and TRBJ1-1; a weak D match, TRBD1 (6 bases). V was pared by 8 bases and J by 3 bases, with 25 bases between. CDR1 is SGHAT, CDR2 FQNNGV, per germline. This CDR3 is built from 17 residues. The CDR3 coding sequence is TGTGCCAGCGGGAAGGGCCGGATGGGGGGGCGACACACTGAAGCTTTCTTT. Translating gives CASGKGRMGGRHTEAFF.

This clone has only a few counts. Here the CDR3 reads CASSLIRGLAVETQYF. The CDR3 nucleotides are TGTGCCAGCAGCCTCATTCGAGGGCTAGCGGTCGAGACCCAGTACTTC. V gene TRBV5-5 combines with J gene TRBJ2-5; 7 nucleotides align to TRBD2. V lost 4 bases and J lost 5; bases outside the gene matches: 14. The CDR3 is 16 amino acids. Germline CDR1 SGHKS, CDR2 YYEKEE (reference sequence). Looking up the rest from reference TRBV5-5 and TRBJ2-5 gives the full variable domain: DAGVTQSPTHLIKTRGQQVTLRCSPISGHKSVSWYQQVLGQGPQFIFQYYEKEERGRGNFPDRFSARQFPNYSSELNVNALLLGDSALYLCASSLIRGLAVETQYFGPGTRLLVL.

The V gene is TRBV5-1, the J gene TRBJ2-7; perhaps TRBD1 as D (6 bases). Between the trimmed V and J ends, which lost 1 base and 2 bases, there was a span of 13 bases. Germline-derived CDR1 and CDR2 are SGHRS and YFSETQ. The CDR3 has 15 residues. The CDR3 spells CASSLNSGTTYEQYF. The CDR3 region has the DNA TGCGCCAGCAGCTTGAATTCCGGGACAACCTACGAGCAGTACTTC.

The chain has TRBV11-2 and TRBJ2-5; D ambiguous. The CDR3 spans 15 residues. V lost 1 base and J lost 1, with 10 bases in between. Germline CDR1 is SGHAT and CDR2 is FQNNGV. CDR3 region: CASSLGGKPQETQYF. CDR3 sequence (DNA): TGTGCCAGCAGCTTAGGAGGCAAGCCCCAAGAGACCCAGTACTTC.

The chain joins TRBV7-8 to TRBJ1-3; 7 bases are a match to TRBD1. CDR1 and CDR2 (germline): SGHVS, FQNEAQ. J was trimmed by 3 bases and V by 4 bases; bases with no gene match: 9. There are 16 residues in the CDR3. CDR3 bases: TGTGCCAGCAGCTCGAGGGCAGACAGGGATGGAAACACCATATATTTT. Residues: CASSSRADRDGNTIYF.

V and J are TRBV6-5 and TRBJ2-7, with D possibly TRBD1 on 6 matching bases. V shed 0 bases and J shed 7 bases, with 10 bases lying between them. Per the germline V gene, CDR1 is MNHEY and CDR2 is SVGAGI. The length of the CDR3 is 13 residues. In DNA, the CDR3 is TGTGCCAGCAGTTACTCTTTGGGGGCTGAGCAGTACTTC. It yields the protein CASSYSLGAEQYF.

Only one count was recorded for this clone. The rearrangement links TRBV6-5 to TRBJ2-3; D is possibly TRBD2 (5 bases). Germline V gene data show CDR1 as MNHEY and CDR2 as SVGAGI. The CDR3 loop spans 16 amino acids. Trimming removed 2 bases from V and 0 bases from J, with 12 bases in between. CDR3 sequence: CASSYGLAVSTDTQYF. The CDR3 nucleotides read TGTGCCAGCAGTTACGGGCTAGCAGTTAGCACAGATACGCAGTATTTT.

This chain uses TRBV7-8 with TRBJ1-1; possibly TRBD1 for D (6 bases). This CDR3 region has 14 residues. V gave up 5 bases and J gave up 8 bases, with 18 bases separating them. The germline V gene has CDR1 SGHVS and CDR2 FQNEAQ. Here the CDR3 DNA reads TGTGCCAGCAGCATCGGGGGGGCCGCGCAGGAAGCTTTCTTT. Translating it yields CASSIGGAAQEAFF. The entire variable domain, with the rest obtained from reference TRBV7-8 and TRBJ1-1, is as follows: GAGVSQSPRYKVAKRGQDVALRCDPISGHVSLFWYQQALGQGPEFLTYFQNEAQLDKSGLPSDRFFAERPEGSVSTLKIQRTQQEDSAVYLCASSIGGAAQEAFFGQGTRLTVV.

This rearrangement joins TRBV2 to TRBJ2-5; 16 bases agree with TRBD2. CDR1 SNHLY and CDR2 FYNNEI come from the germline V gene. The CDR3 consists of 19 residues. Unmatched junction bases numbered 11, after V lost 6 bases and J lost 1 base. CDR3 nucleotide sequence: TGTGCCAGCAGGCCAGCCGGGACTAGCGGGGGGGGTTCCCAAGAGACCCAGTACTTC. Its translation is CASRPAGTSGGGSQETQYF. The full variable domain, completed using reference TRBV2 and TRBJ2-5, is EPEVTQTPSHQVTQMGQEVILRCVPISNHLYFYWYRQILGQKVEFLVSFYNNEISEKSEIFDDQFSVERPDGSNFTLKIRSTKLEDSAMYFCASRPAGTSGGGSQETQYFGPGTRLLVL.